What follows are 28 T cell receptor beta chains derived from one specimen sequenced in a study of chemoradiotherapy in HPV16-positive cancers. Profiling relied on immunoSEQ multiplex PCR, and the TCRdb table lists in-frame clones only, not all of them. The sample carries about 1,400 clones, 86% recorded once. The material was tumor tissue, obtained from a patient who underwent chemoradiotherapy. The receptors originated from a human donor with HPV-associated anogenital cancer.

The V call is TRBV28, the J call TRBJ1-5; unclear D gene. Trimming took off 7 bases at V and 2 bases at J, with 9 bases between the two ends. The CDR3 contains 13 residues. Germline CDR1 MDHEN, CDR2 SYDVKM. The CDR3 sequence is CASIPSGNQPQHF. The CDR3 DNA is TGTGCCAGCATACCGAGCGGCAATCAGCCCCAGCATTTT.

CDR3 DNA sequence: TGTGCCGTATCTGCCTGGGAGGAAGAAGCTTTCTTT. This sequence encodes CAVSAWEEEAFF. The gene calls are TRBV28 and TRBJ1-1; D is unclear. The CDR3 spans 12 residues. Germline V lookup: CDR1 MDHEN, CDR2 SYDVKM. V was cut by 11 bases and J by 8 bases, with 18 bases left in between.

V and J are TRBV2 and TRBJ2-1; no clear D. Trimming removed 6 bases from V and 10 bases from J, with 13 bases in between. CDR3 length equals 12 residues. CDR1 and CDR2 (germline): SNHLY, FYNNEI. The CDR3 nucleotides are TGTGCCAGCAGAGATTTCGGACGGGAGCAGTTCTTC. Its protein is CASRDFGREQFF.

The rearrangement uses TRBV6-5 and TRBJ2-5; D is perhaps TRBD2 (5 bases). Trimming took 2 bases from V and 5 from J, leaving 9 bases between them. Looked up from germline, CDR1 is MNHEY and CDR2 is SVGAGI. This CDR3 spans 13 amino acids. The CDR3 region is CASSYNGVETQYF. DNA of the CDR3: TGTGCCAGCAGTTACAACGGGGTGGAGACCCAGTACTTC.

The genes are TRBV18 and TRBJ2-6; D is perhaps TRBD2 (6 bases). The CDR3 consists of 17 residues. The V end lost 3 bases, the J end lost 4 bases, and 16 bases lay between the germline ends. Germline CDR1 and CDR2: KGHSH and LQKENI. The CDR3 protein is CASSPRGGRLGANVLTF. In nucleotides, the CDR3 is TGTGCCAGCTCACCGCGGGGAGGAAGGTTAGGGGCCAACGTCCTGACTTTC. The full variable domain, its missing parts supplied by reference TRBV18 and TRBJ2-6, is NAGVMQNPRHLVRRRGQEARLRCSPMKGHSHVYWYRQLPEEGLKFMVYLQKENIIDESGMPKERFSAEFPKEGPSILRIQQVVRGDSAAYFCASSPRGGRLGANVLTFGAGSRLTVL.

V usage is TRBV28 and J usage is TRBJ2-7, with D perhaps TRBD2 (5 bases). From germline, CDR1 is MDHEN and CDR2 SYDVKM. V lost 4 bases and J 1 base, leaving 11 bases between the germline ends. This CDR3 has 14 residues. CDR3 residues: CASSSVGGSYEQYF. The CDR3 bases are TGTGCCAGCAGTTCCGTCGGAGGTTCCTACGAGCAGTACTTC.

The chain joins TRBV28 to TRBJ1-5, with TRBD1 matching 11 bases. The V gene end was trimmed by 6 bases and the J gene end by 5 bases; junction bases not matched to a gene: 6. Per the germline V gene, CDR1 is MDHEN and CDR2 is SYDVKM. The CDR3 has 15 amino acids. The CDR3: CASSTDRGPDQPQHF. CDR3 bases: TGTGCCAGCAGCACGGACAGGGGGCCCGATCAGCCCCAGCATTTT.

This clone was seen just once. The chain carries TRBV29-1 and TRBJ1-2, with 9 bases matching TRBD1. Trimming took 5 bases from V and 7 from J; bases not matched to a gene: 14. CDR1 is SQVTM, CDR2 ANQGSEA, per germline. The CDR3 sequence is 15 residues long. CDR3: CSVSQIPGQGSGYTF. The CDR3 DNA follows: TGCAGCGTTTCACAAATACCGGGACAGGGTTCTGGCTACACCTTC.

This chain links TRBV6-1 with TRBJ2-7; 7 positions agree with TRBD1. CDR3 size: 12 residues. The junction had 4 bases not matched to a gene; V was cut back by 6 bases and J by 5 bases. Germline V gene data show CDR1 as MNHNS and CDR2 as SASEGT. CDR3 bases: TGTGCCAGCAGAAGGGACAGCCACGAGCAGTACTTC. The encoded protein is CASRRDSHEQYF.

J is TRBJ2-3 and V is TRBV5-4; 11 nucleotides line up with TRBD2. V dropped 4 bases and J dropped 5; count of bases not matched to a gene: 12. The CDR3 contains 17 residues. CDR1 SGHNT and CDR2 YYREEE come from the germline V gene (reference sequence). In nucleotides, the CDR3 is TGTGCCAGCAGCGACCGACTAGCGGGGAGGACGAAAGATACGCAGTATTTT. Its translation: CASSDRLAGRTKDTQYF. The variable domain in full, completed from reference TRBV5-4 and TRBJ2-3, reads ETGVTQSPTHLIKTRGQQVTLRCSSQSGHNTVSWYQQALGQGPQFIFQYYREEENGRGNFPPRFSGLQFPNYSSELNVNALELDDSALYLCASSDRLAGRTKDTQYFGPGTRLTVL.

The rearrangement uses TRBV5-1 and TRBJ1-3; D gene ambiguous. V was cut by 1 base and J by 3 bases, with 11 bases left in between. Germline-derived CDR1 and CDR2 are SGHRS and YFSETQ. This CDR3 spans 15 amino acids. CDR3 sequence: CASSLSSSSGNTIYF. In DNA form, the CDR3 reads TGCGCCAGCAGCTTGAGCAGTTCGAGTGGAAACACCATATATTTT.

The chain has TRBV7-9 and TRBJ1-2, with 12 bases lining up with TRBD1. Germline loops: CDR1 SEHNR, CDR2 FQNEAQ (reference sequence). After removal of 5 bases from V and 8 bases from J, the junction contained 9 bases not matched to a gene. This CDR3 comprises 15 residues. CDR3 protein: CASSPTGTGGYGYTF. CDR3 DNA sequence: TGTGCCAGCAGCCCCACCGGGACAGGGGGCTACGGCTACACCTTC. Variable domain in full (rest from reference TRBV7-9 and TRBJ1-2): DTGVSQNPRHKITKRGQNVTFRCDPISEHNRLYWYRQTLGQGPEFLTYFQNEAQLEKSRLLSDRFSAERPKGSFSTLEIQRTEQGDSAMYLCASSPTGTGGYGYTFGSGTRLTVV.

The genes are TRBV12-5 and TRBJ2-3, with D possibly being TRBD2 (7 bases). Germline CDR1 LGHNT, CDR2 FRNRAP. Trimming left V 6 bases short and J 2 bases short, with 12 bases between. This CDR3 spans 14 amino acids. The CDR3 DNA is TGTGCTAGTGGCCTCGGGGGGCCCACAGATACGCAGTATTTT. This encodes CASGLGGPTDTQYF.

This rearrangement joins TRBV5-4 to TRBJ2-1; TRBD1 aligns across 9 bases. Germline loops: CDR1 SGHNT, CDR2 YYREEE (reference sequence). CDR3 length: 15 residues. The V segment lost 1 base and the J segment 5 bases; nucleotides outside the gene matches: 4. This chain's CDR3 is CASSLYDRGDNEQFF. The CDR3 coding sequence is TGTGCCAGCAGCTTGTATGACAGGGGGGACAATGAGCAGTTCTTC.

The chain uses TRBV28 and TRBJ2-7; weak D call: TRBD1 (5 bases). Germline CDR1 reads MDHEN; CDR2 reads SYDVKM. The CDR3 is 16 residues long. V was trimmed by 4 bases and J by 2 bases, leaving 18 bases between them. The CDR3 nucleotides read TGTGCCAGCAGTTACCCACAGGTACTGACACCCTACGAGCAGTACTTC. Translated: CASSYPQVLTPYEQYF.

The chain has TRBV6-1 and TRBJ1-1, with no clear D. The V and J ends lost 6 bases and 0 bases respectively, with 8 bases between them. Germline V gene data show CDR1 as MNHNS and CDR2 as SASEGT. This CDR3 is 13 amino acids long. The CDR3 region has the DNA TGTGCCAGCAGGCGAAGTATGAACACTGAAGCTTTCTTT. Its translation: CASRRSMNTEAFF.

This clone showed up just once. The chain links TRBV30 to TRBJ2-3, with a tentative D call TRBD2 (5 bases). Trimming took off 0 bases at V and 8 bases at J, with 6 bases between the two ends. The germline gives CDR1 GTSNPN, CDR2 SVGIG (reference sequence). The CDR3 loop spans 11 amino acids. CDR3 in amino acids: CAWSVGGTQYF. CDR3 nucleotide sequence: TGTGCCTGGAGTGTAGGAGGTACGCAGTATTTT. Combining the CDR3 with reference TRBV30 and TRBJ2-3 gives the whole variable domain SQTIHQWPATLVQPVGSPLSLECTVEGTSNPNLYWYRQAAGRGLQLLFYSVGIGQISSEVPQNLSASRPQDRQFILSSKKLLLSDSGFYLCAWSVGGTQYFGPGTRLTVL.

This clone was seen just once. V gene TRBV29-1 combines with J gene TRBJ1-2, with D uncertain. The CDR3 sequence is 11 residues long. Germline CDR1 and CDR2: SQVTM and ANQGSEA. The V end lost 3 bases, the J end lost 6 bases, and 8 bases lay between the germline ends. CDR3 bases: TGCAGCGTTGAGGGCGCTGATGGCTACACCTTC. Translated, it gives CSVEGADGYTF.

The genes are TRBV9 and TRBJ2-3; 10 positions match TRBD2. The CDR3 loop spans 15 amino acids. Germline V gives CDR1 SGDLS, CDR2 YYNGEE. Germline trimming cut 1 base from V and 6 bases from J; bases unmatched to any gene: 5. CDR3 loop: CASSVTRTSGDTQYF. CDR3 DNA sequence: TGTGCCAGCAGCGTAACCCGGACTAGCGGTGATACGCAGTATTTT.

The chain is built from TRBV9 and TRBJ2-1, with D perhaps TRBD2 (5 bases). CDR3 size: 16 residues. Germline-derived CDR1 and CDR2 are SGDLS and YYNGEE. Trimming pared 4 bases from V and 3 bases from J, leaving 17 bases between. CDR3 bases: TGTGCCAGCAGCCCCAATTCCGGGGTTTACTACAATGAGCAGTTCTTC. Its translation: CASSPNSGVYYNEQFF.

This chain connects TRBV5-1 to TRBJ1-2, with TRBD1 identical over 10 bases. The CDR3 runs 15 residues. Germline loops: CDR1 SGHRS, CDR2 YFSETQ. Trimming removed 4 bases from V and 3 bases from J; junction bases left unmatched: 6. The CDR3 region is CASSKGGTGDYGYTF. The CDR3 DNA is TGCGCCAGCAGCAAGGGAGGGACAGGGGACTATGGCTACACCTTC. The entire variable domain, with the rest obtained from reference TRBV5-1 and TRBJ1-2, is as follows: KAGVTQTPRYLIKTRGQQVTLSCSPISGHRSVSWYQQTPGQGLQFLFEYFSETQRNKGNFPGRFSGRQFSNSRSEMNVSTLELGDSALYLCASSKGGTGDYGYTFGSGTRLTVV.

The rearrangement joins TRBV6-6 to TRBJ1-5; D not resolved. V was shortened by 5 bases and J by 3 bases, with 8 bases between the two germline ends. The CDR3 runs 13 residues. Germline V gene sequence: CDR1 MNHNY, CDR2 SVGAGI (reference sequence). The chain's CDR3 is CASSPGNNQPQHF. The CDR3 DNA follows: TGTGCCAGCAGTCCTGGGAACAATCAGCCCCAGCATTTT.

The chain recombines TRBV4-1 with TRBJ1-3, with D maybe TRBD1 (6 bases). Per germline, CDR1 MGHRA and CDR2 YSYEKL. Trimming left V 0 bases short and J 2 bases short, with 11 bases between. The CDR3 runs 16 residues. CDR3 loop: CASSQDTTGPGNTIYF. In DNA, the CDR3 is TGCGCCAGCAGCCAAGATACCACAGGGCCTGGAAACACCATATATTTT.

The rearrangement links TRBV2 to TRBJ1-1; TRBD1 matches at 9 bases. Unmatched junction bases numbered 2, after V lost 1 base and J lost 2 bases. From germline, CDR1 is SNHLY and CDR2 FYNNEI. The CDR3 is 15 residues long. The CDR3 DNA reads TGTGCCAGCAGTGAAGAGGGACAGGGAAACACTGAAGCTTTCTTT. Amino acid sequence: CASSEEGQGNTEAFF.

Written as DNA, the CDR3 is TGTGCCAGCAGCGTAGGGTGGGGAGACACCATATATTTT. Translating gives CASSVGWGDTIYF. V and J are TRBV9 and TRBJ1-3; no firm D call. Germline CDR1 reads SGDLS; CDR2 reads YYNGEE. The CDR3 length is 13 residues. Trimming cost V 0 bases and J 8 bases, with 9 bases left between them.

CDR3 protein: CASSYSGTGIGGYTF. The CDR3, as DNA: TGTGCCAGCAGTTACTCCGGGACAGGGATAGGGGGCTACACCTTC. The genes are TRBV6-5 and TRBJ1-2, with 9 bases matching TRBD1. CDR3 length equals 15 residues. Unmatched junction bases numbered 7, after V lost 0 bases and J lost 8 bases. Germline CDR1 reads MNHEY; CDR2 reads SVGAGI.

The CDR3 loop is CASSLDRSTEAFF. The CDR3 bases are TGCGCCAGCAGCCTCGACAGGTCCACTGAAGCTTTCTTT. V and J are TRBV4-1 and TRBJ1-1; TRBD1 is a possible D gene (6 bases). This CDR3 has 13 residues. The germline V gene has CDR1 MGHRA and CDR2 YSYEKL. Trimming took 4 bases from V and 4 from J, leaving 10 bases between them.

The chain employs TRBV5-5 and TRBJ1-3, with D possibly TRBD1 on 6 matching bases. CDR3 length: 15 residues. Germline V gene sequence: CDR1 SGHKS, CDR2 YYEKEE (reference sequence). The V and J ends lost 2 bases and 4 bases respectively, with 13 bases between them. CDR3 nucleotides: TGTGCCAGCAGCTTCCTCCCGACAGGAGGAAACACCATATATTTT. The encoded protein is CASSFLPTGGNTIYF.